The 9 T cell receptor beta chains reported below all come from one sample, sequenced in a study of blood T cell repertoires in COVID-19. Assay used: immunoSEQ multiplex PCR; TCRdb lists only in-frame clones, some missing. The data show roughly 220,000 clones, with 80% to 85% seen just once and 3% held by the top ten. Source material: peripheral blood. The receptors here all came from a woman aged 25 to 39 who had recovered from COVID-19.

The V gene is TRBV25-1, the J gene TRBJ2-1; TRBD2 might be the D (5 bases). CDR1 MGHDK and CDR2 SYGVNS come from the germline V gene. The CDR3 sequence is 15 residues long. Trimming took off 4 bases at V and 3 bases at J, with 13 bases between the two ends. The CDR3 nucleotides are TGTGCCAGCAGTGTACCCTTGGCGGGCTACAATGAGCAGTTCTTC. Protein product: CASSVPLAGYNEQFF.

The chain employs TRBV6-1 and TRBJ1-3; D call uncertain. CDR3 length: 13 amino acids. The germline V gene encodes CDR1 MNHNS and CDR2 SASEGT. The V end was cut by 10 bases, the J end by 1 base, with 11 bases between. The CDR3 spells CATGGESGNTIYF. DNA for the CDR3: TGTGCCACAGGCGGGGAATCTGGAAACACCATATATTTT.

The chain employs TRBV29-1 and TRBJ2-3; D unclear. Germline CDR1 SQVTM, CDR2 ANQGSEA. This CDR3 has 16 residues. V dropped 4 bases and J dropped 0 bases, with 17 bases sitting between them. CDR3 protein: CSVVPSSLRSTDTQYF. In DNA form, the CDR3 reads TGCAGCGTTGTCCCGTCATCCTTGAGGAGCACAGATACGCAGTATTTT.

The chain uses TRBV7-8 and TRBJ2-2, with TRBD1 matching 9 bases. This CDR3 is built from 18 residues. V shed 3 bases and J 0 bases; nucleotides not matched to a gene: 8. Germline V gives CDR1 SGHVS, CDR2 FQNEAQ. The CDR3 spells CASSFPGQGLSNTGELFF. The CDR3 DNA reads TGTGCCAGCAGCTTCCCGGGACAGGGCTTATCGAACACCGGGGAGCTGTTTTTT. Drawing the rest from reference TRBV7-8 and TRBJ2-2, the complete variable domain is GAGVSQSPRYKVAKRGQDVALRCDPISGHVSLFWYQQALGQGPEFLTYFQNEAQLDKSGLPSDRFFAERPEGSVSTLKIQRTQQEDSAVYLCASSFPGQGLSNTGELFFGEGSRLTVL.

V gene TRBV15 combines with J gene TRBJ1-3; D not resolved. Looked up from germline, CDR1 is LNHNV and CDR2 is YYDKDF (reference sequence). V gave up 0 bases and J gave up 1 base, with 7 bases separating them. The CDR3 is 15 amino acids. The CDR3 here is CATSRDLRSGNTIYF. CDR3 bases: TGTGCCACCAGCAGAGATCTCAGATCTGGAAACACCATATATTTT.

This clone was counted between two and nine times. The chain is built from TRBV11-2 and TRBJ1-5; 8 bases line up with TRBD1. In germline, CDR1 is SGHAT, CDR2 FQNNGV. V was pared by 3 bases and J by 8 bases, with 3 bases of the junction left unmatched. This CDR3 region has 13 residues. CDR3 in amino acids: CASSLGQEKPQHF. The DNA of the CDR3 is TGTGCCAGCAGCTTGGGACAGGAGAAGCCCCAGCATTTT.

To note about this clone: The sample holds other DNA sequences that translate to the same CDR3. V gene TRBV27 combines with J gene TRBJ1-5, with 9 bases aligning to TRBD1. The CDR3 covers 15 residues. Looked up from germline, CDR1 is MNHEY and CDR2 is SMNVEV (reference sequence). With V trimmed by 2 bases and J by 4 bases, 3 bases remained unmatched. CDR3: CASSLIGTGNQPQHF. The CDR3 DNA is TGTGCCAGCAGTTTAATCGGGACAGGGAATCAGCCCCAGCATTTT.

The chain employs TRBV29-1 and TRBJ2-1; TRBD2 agrees at 13 bases. The CDR3 runs 14 residues. V lost 7 bases and J lost 7; bases outside the gene matches: 7. Germline CDR1 and CDR2: SQVTM and ANQGSEA. The CDR3 loop reads CSADGLAGENEQFF. In DNA, the CDR3 is TGCAGCGCCGACGGACTAGCGGGAGAGAATGAGCAGTTCTTC.

Here the CDR3 DNA reads TGTGCCAGCAGGGTCCCGGGACAGGGAAACTACTTC. This gives the protein CASRVPGQGNYF. The chain uses TRBV28 and TRBJ2-7, with 9 bases matching TRBD1. The CDR3 is made up of 12 amino acids. Germline V lookup: CDR1 MDHEN, CDR2 SYDVKM. After removal of 6 bases from V and 13 bases from J, the junction contained 10 bases not matched to a gene.